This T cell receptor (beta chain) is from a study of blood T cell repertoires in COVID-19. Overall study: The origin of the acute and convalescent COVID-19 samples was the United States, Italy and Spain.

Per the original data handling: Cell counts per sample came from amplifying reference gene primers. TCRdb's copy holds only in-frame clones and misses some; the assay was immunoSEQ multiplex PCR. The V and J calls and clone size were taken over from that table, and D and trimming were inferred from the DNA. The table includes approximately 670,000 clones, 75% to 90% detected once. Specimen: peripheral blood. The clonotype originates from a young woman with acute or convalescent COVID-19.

The CDR3 region is CASSGQGDNSPLHF. CDR3 nucleotides: TGTGCCAGCAGTGGACAGGGGGATAATTCACCCCTCCACTTT. The chain couples TRBV2 to TRBJ1-6, with 9 bases that match TRBD1. The CDR3 spans 14 residues. V shed 4 bases and J 5 bases; nucleotides not matched to a gene: 0. Germline V CDR1 and CDR2: SNHLY, FYNNEI.